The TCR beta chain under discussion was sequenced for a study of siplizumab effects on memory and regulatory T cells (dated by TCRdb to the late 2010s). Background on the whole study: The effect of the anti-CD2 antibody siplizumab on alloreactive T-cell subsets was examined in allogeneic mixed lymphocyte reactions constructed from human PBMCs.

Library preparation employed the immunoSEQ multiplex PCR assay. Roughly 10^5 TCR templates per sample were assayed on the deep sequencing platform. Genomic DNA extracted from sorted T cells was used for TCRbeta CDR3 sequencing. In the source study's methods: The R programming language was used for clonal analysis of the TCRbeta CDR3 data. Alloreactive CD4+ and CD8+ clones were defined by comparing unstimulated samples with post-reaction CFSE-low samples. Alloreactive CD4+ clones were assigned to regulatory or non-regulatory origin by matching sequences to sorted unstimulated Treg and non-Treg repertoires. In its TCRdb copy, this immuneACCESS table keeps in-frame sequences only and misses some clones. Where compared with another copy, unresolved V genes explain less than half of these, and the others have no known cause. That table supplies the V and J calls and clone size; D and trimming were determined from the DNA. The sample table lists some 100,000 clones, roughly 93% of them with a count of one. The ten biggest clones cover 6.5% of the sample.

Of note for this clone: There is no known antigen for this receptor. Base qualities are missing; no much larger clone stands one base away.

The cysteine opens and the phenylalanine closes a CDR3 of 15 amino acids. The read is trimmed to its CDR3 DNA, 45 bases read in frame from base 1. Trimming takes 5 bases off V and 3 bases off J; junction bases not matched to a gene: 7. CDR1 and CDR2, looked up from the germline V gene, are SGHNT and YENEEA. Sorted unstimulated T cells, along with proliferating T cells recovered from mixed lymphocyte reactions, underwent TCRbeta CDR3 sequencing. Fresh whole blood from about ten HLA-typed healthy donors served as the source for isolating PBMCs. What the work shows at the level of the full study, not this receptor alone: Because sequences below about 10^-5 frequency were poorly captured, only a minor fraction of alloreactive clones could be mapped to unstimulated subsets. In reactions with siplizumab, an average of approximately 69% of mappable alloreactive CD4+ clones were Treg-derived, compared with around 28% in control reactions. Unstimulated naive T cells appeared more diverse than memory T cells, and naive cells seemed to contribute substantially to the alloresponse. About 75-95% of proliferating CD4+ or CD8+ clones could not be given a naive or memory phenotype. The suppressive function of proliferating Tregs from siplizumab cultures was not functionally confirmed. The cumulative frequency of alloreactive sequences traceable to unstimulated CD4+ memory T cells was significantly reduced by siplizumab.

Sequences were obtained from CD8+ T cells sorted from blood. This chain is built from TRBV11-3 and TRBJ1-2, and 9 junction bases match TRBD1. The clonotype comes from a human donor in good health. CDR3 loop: CASSLQGAGDYGYTF. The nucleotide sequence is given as TGTGCCAGCAGCCTACAGGGGGCTGGAGACTATGGCTACACCTTC.